This T cell receptor (beta chain) was sequenced for a study of hypomethylating agent response in myelodysplastic syndrome. Comments on this clone: Its cognate antigen is unknown.

TCRdb's copy holds only in-frame clones and misses some; the assay was immunoSEQ multiplex PCR. The sample records fewer than 7,500 clones, approximately 82% being singletons. The CDR3 loop spans 13 amino acids. Trimming shortened V by 0 bases and J by 9 bases, and 9 bases separated the two germline ends. CDR1 and CDR2 (germline): MNHEY, SVGAGI. Study conclusions and caveats: Control donors' ages did not match those of MDS patients.

The TCR was taken from a human donor with myelodysplastic syndrome. The sequences come from bone marrow, collected before or after starting hypomethylating agent treatment for myelodysplastic syndrome (not recorded which). The V call is TRBV6-5, the J call TRBJ1-5, with D perhaps TRBD1 (5 bases). The CDR3 sequence is CASSYSGGAPQHF. Here the CDR3 DNA reads TGTGCCAGCAGTTACTCTGGGGGAGCGCCCCAGCATTTT.